The next 5 T cell receptor beta chains were all read from a single sample in a study of identical twins. From the 5' RACE reads, TCRdb called clonotypes with MiXCR, one entry per CDR3 protein. The sample yields some 690,000 distinct CDR3 sequences, about 20% seen once. These data were also reused for a study on T cells expressing NK-cell markers.

Sequencing was carried out using PBMCs. These receptors all stem from a woman aged 18-30 years in good health.

V gene TRBV20-1 combines with J gene TRBJ2-1; 9 positions agree with TRBD1. Germline values: CDR1 DFQATT, CDR2 SNEGSKA (reference sequence). The CDR3 extends over 16 amino acids. The junction had 4 bases not matched to a gene; V was cut back by 0 bases and J by 1 base. The CDR3 DNA reads TGCAGTGCTAGAGATGGAGGACAGGGGTCCTACAATGAGCAGTTCTTC. Translation gives CSARDGGQGSYNEQFF.

This clonotype has a handful of counts. The chain recombines TRBV9 with TRBJ2-1; the match to TRBD2 covers 7 bases. The CDR3 contains 13 residues. V gave up 4 bases and J gave up 8 bases; unmatched junction bases: 6. Germline V gene sequence: CDR1 SGDLS, CDR2 YYNGEE. CDR3 region: CASSPWTSYEQFF. The CDR3 nucleotides read TGTGCCAGCAGCCCTTGGACTAGTTATGAGCAGTTCTTC. Together with reference TRBV9 and TRBJ2-1, the CDR3 gives the full variable domain: DSGVTQTPKHLITATGQRVTLRCSPRSGDLSVYWYQQSLDQGLQFLIQYYNGEERAKGNILERFSAQQFPDLHSELNLSSLELGDSALYFCASSPWTSYEQFFGPGTRLTVL.

This clonotype was detected a few times. The V gene is TRBV15, the J gene TRBJ2-7; no clear D gene. Germline V gene sequence: CDR1 LNHNV, CDR2 YYDKDF (reference sequence). Trimming took off 0 bases at V and 0 bases at J, with 12 bases between the two ends. CDR3 size: 16 residues. This CDR3 reads CATSRERAGLSYEQYF. CDR3 DNA: TGTGCCACCAGCAGAGAAAGGGCCGGGCTCTCCTACGAGCAGTACTTC.

The chain joins TRBV25-1 to TRBJ2-5; unclear D gene. CDR3 length: 11 amino acids. V was pared by 7 bases and J by 5 bases, with 8 bases between. Looked up from germline, CDR1 is MGHDK and CDR2 is SYGVNS. The CDR3 DNA reads TGTGCCAGCAAATTTATGGAGACCCAGTACTTC. Amino acid sequence: CASKFMETQYF.

This clonotype was seen only a few times. This rearrangement joins TRBV12-3 or TRBV12-4 to TRBJ2-3, with a weak D call TRBD2 (6 bases). The CDR3 is 15 amino acids. V was clipped by 6 bases and J by 2 bases, with 15 bases between them. The CDR3 reads CASSTQRALTDTQYF. The CDR3 DNA follows: TGTGCCAGCAGCACCCAGCGGGCACTCACAGATACGCAGTATTTT.